The rows below give T cell receptor beta chains drawn from one sample of a study of blood T cell repertoires in COVID-19. The method was immunoSEQ multiplex PCR; TCRdb's version includes in-frame clones alone and lacks a portion of them. The sample has about 130,000 clones; about 80% are singletons. Sequencing used peripheral blood. The receptors derive from a woman older than 75 with acute or convalescent COVID-19. Each CDR3 is given with its conserved first and last residue. D genes are given only for firm matches. Clone size is shown for a subset of rows, as once, few, many or a class of expanded clone.

j_call,d_call,clone_size,v_call,cdr3_length,cdr3_aa,cdr3_nt
TRBJ1-1,.,.,TRBV12-3/TRBV12-4,13,CASSLAANTEAFF,TGTGCCAGCAGTTTAGCAGCTAACACTGAAGCTTTCTTT
TRBJ2-3,.,.,TRBV6-4,14,CASRKGQFTDTQYF,TGTGCCAGCAGGAAGGGACAATTCACAGATACGCAGTATTTT
TRBJ1-2,.,.,TRBV6-5,12,CASSLRGWGYTF,TGTGCCAGCAGCCTCAGGGGATGGGGCTACACCTTC
TRBJ2-5,TRBD1,.,TRBV6-2/TRBV6-3,15,CASSDVGQGQETQYF,TGTGCCAGCAGTGACGTAGGACAGGGCCAAGAGACCCAGTACTTC
TRBJ1-1,TRBD1,few,TRBV2,14,CASRLTGGNTEAFF,TGTGCCAGCAGGTTGACAGGGGGGAACACTGAAGCTTTCTTT
TRBJ2-7,.,.,TRBV6-2/TRBV6-3,13,CASSPQGGLGRYF,TGTGCCAGCAGTCCCCAAGGCGGTCTCGGGAGGTACTTC
TRBJ2-3,TRBD2,.,TRBV6-5,15,CASSSSGGAVDTQYF,TGTGCCAGCAGCTCTAGCGGGGGGGCCGTGGATACGCAGTATTTT
TRBJ1-2,.,few,TRBV3-1/TRBV3-2,13,CASSHELIYGYTF,TGTGCCAGCAGCCACGAACTTATCTATGGCTACACCTTC
TRBJ1-2,.,.,TRBV5-1,15,CASSLGGATRHGYTF,TGCGCCAGCAGCTTAGGAGGGGCCACACGGCATGGCTACACCTTC
TRBJ1-5,TRBD1,.,TRBV4-2,16,CASSRGQDYSNQPQHF,TGTGCCAGCAGCCGCGGACAGGATTATAGCAATCAGCCCCAGCATTTT
TRBJ1-2,TRBD1,.,TRBV14,14,CASSRETGNYGYTF,TGTGCCAGCAGCCGAGAGACAGGGAACTATGGCTACACCTTC
TRBJ2-3,.,.,TRBV12-3/TRBV12-4,12,CASSPGGDTQYF,TGTGCCAGCAGTCCTGGGGGGGATACGCAGTATTTT
TRBJ1-1,.,.,TRBV2,12,CASSRPGFEAFF,TGTGCCAGCAGCCGCCCGGGTTTTGAAGCTTTCTTT
TRBJ1-2,TRBD1,.,TRBV7-9,14,CASSPRQGSYGYTF,TGTGCCAGCAGCCCTAGACAGGGGAGCTATGGCTACACCTTC
TRBJ2-3,TRBD2,.,TRBV7-2,18,CASSSYRRASGRTDTQYF,TGTGCCAGCAGCTCCTACCGGCGGGCTAGCGGACGCACAGATACGCAGTATTTT
TRBJ1-2,.,.,TRBV12-5,13,CASVPPQGWGYTF,TGTGCTAGTGTCCCACCGCAGGGGTGGGGCTACACCTTC
TRBJ1-2,.,few,TRBV5-1,13,CASSPDGDYGYTF,TGCGCCAGCAGCCCAGACGGGGACTATGGCTACACCTTC
TRBJ1-2,.,.,TRBV20-1,11,CSAVYERGYTF,TGCAGTGCTGTTTACGAGAGAGGCTACACCTTC
TRBJ1-2,.,.,TRBV5-8,16,CASSARGGGTNYGYTF,TGTGCCAGCAGCGCAAGAGGCGGCGGAACTAACTATGGCTACACCTTC
TRBJ2-5,.,.,TRBV30,15,CAWNVQGRGQETQYF,TGTGCCTGGAACGTACAGGGTAGGGGCCAAGAGACCCAGTACTTC
TRBJ2-2,.,.,TRBV27,14,CASSYKGMDGELFF,TGTGCCAGCAGCTATAAGGGGATGGACGGGGAGCTGTTTTTT
TRBJ2-7,TRBD1,.,TRBV18,14,CASSPGTGNGEQYF,TGTGCCAGCTCACCCGGGACAGGGAACGGCGAGCAGTACTTC
TRBJ2-7,TRBD1,once,TRBV9,17,CASSVAGTGGAGYEQYF,TGTGCCAGCAGCGTAGCCGGGACAGGGGGCGCAGGCTACGAGCAGTACTTC
TRBJ1-1,TRBD1,.,TRBV29-1,15,CSVETDRGANTEAFF,TGCAGCGTGGAAACGGACAGGGGGGCGAACACTGAAGCTTTCTTT
TRBJ1-1,.,.,TRBV2,14,CASSEFTGTTEAFF,TGTGCCAGCAGTGAGTTCACAGGGACCACTGAAGCTTTCTTT
TRBJ1-3,TRBD1,.,TRBV5-1,14,CASRQGAQGNTIYF,TGCGCCAGCAGGCAGGGGGCTCAAGGAAACACCATATATTTT
TRBJ2-5,.,.,TRBV5-5,15,CASSPLGGDQETQYF,TGTGCCAGCAGCCCCTTAGGGGGGGACCAAGAGACCCAGTACTTC
TRBJ2-3,TRBD2,.,TRBV6-4,17,CASSEMNSSSGGDTQYF,TGTGCCAGCAGTGAAATGAATTCGTCTAGCGGGGGGGATACGCAGTATTTT
TRBJ2-5,.,.,TRBV5-1,13,CASSWDWKETQYF,TGCGCCAGCAGCTGGGACTGGAAAGAGACCCAGTACTTC
TRBJ1-1,TRBD1,once,TRBV4-2,16,CASSQVGQGLNTEAFF,TGTGCCAGCAGCCAAGTAGGACAGGGACTGAACACTGAAGCTTTCTTT
TRBJ1-5,.,.,TRBV28,11,CASSTRQPQHF,TGTGCCAGCAGTACTCGGCAGCCCCAGCATTTT
TRBJ1-6,TRBD1,.,TRBV19,14,CASAYRGGEDPLHF,TGTGCCAGTGCCTACAGGGGCGGCGAGGACCCCCTCCACTTT
TRBJ2-1,TRBD2,.,TRBV2,16,CASKYVAGGYYNEQFF,TGTGCCAGCAAATATGTAGCGGGGGGATACTACAATGAGCAGTTCTTC
TRBJ1-1,.,.,TRBV6-5,13,CASSYSGPTEAFF,TGTGCCAGCAGTTATAGTGGGCCCACTGAAGCTTTCTTT
TRBJ1-5,TRBD1,.,TRBV7-2,16,CASSLRGQTLGQPQHF,TGTGCCAGCAGCTTAAGGGGACAGACCTTGGGGCAGCCCCAGCATTTT
TRBJ2-3,.,.,TRBV6-6,14,CASSLGLVPDTQYF,TGTGCCAGCAGCCTCGGACTGGTCCCAGATACGCAGTATTTT
TRBJ1-5,TRBD1,.,TRBV4-1,15,CASSPGQFSNQPQHF,TGCGCCAGCAGCCCGGGACAGTTTAGCAATCAGCCCCAGCATTTT
TRBJ1-2,.,once,TRBV6-2/TRBV6-3,14,CASSYRSTGYGYTF,TGTGCCAGCAGTTACCGTTCAACAGGCTATGGCTACACCTTC
TRBJ1-2,TRBD1,.,TRBV19,17,CASSIVGSTGKRYGYTF,TGTGCCAGTAGTATAGTCGGCTCGACAGGGAAGAGGTATGGCTACACCTTC
TRBJ1-6,TRBD1,.,TRBV4-1,18,CASSQAESVTGDNSPLHF,TGCGCCAGCAGCCAAGCAGAGTCCGTGACAGGGGATAATTCACCCCTCCACTTT
TRBJ1-6,.,.,TRBV6-9,16,CASRPGVSSYNSPLHF,TGTGCCAGCAGGCCAGGCGTAAGCTCCTATAATTCACCCCTCCACTTT
TRBJ1-6,.,.,TRBV7-3,15,CASSLLPTANSPLHF,TGTGCCAGCAGCTTACTCCCCACAGCAAATTCACCCCTCCACTTT